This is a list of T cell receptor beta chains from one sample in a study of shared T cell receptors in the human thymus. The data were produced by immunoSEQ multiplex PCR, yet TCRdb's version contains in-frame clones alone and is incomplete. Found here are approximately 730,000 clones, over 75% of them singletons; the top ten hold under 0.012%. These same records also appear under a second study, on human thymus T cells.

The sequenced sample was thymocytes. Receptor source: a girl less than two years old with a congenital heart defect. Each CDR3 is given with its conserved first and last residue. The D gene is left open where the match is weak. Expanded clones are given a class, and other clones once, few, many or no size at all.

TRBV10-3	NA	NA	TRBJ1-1	TGTGCCATCAGGAGAGACAGAGGACGTACTGAAGCTTTCTTT	CAIRRDRGRTEAFF
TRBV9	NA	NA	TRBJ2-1	TGTGCCAGCAGCGTAAAAGGGGCGAGCTCCTACAATGAGCAGTTCTTC	CASSVKGASSYNEQFF
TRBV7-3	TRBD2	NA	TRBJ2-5	TGTGCCAGCAGCTTGGTAGCGGGGATGGAAGAGACCCAGTACTTC	CASSLVAGMEETQYF
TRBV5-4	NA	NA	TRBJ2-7	TGTGCCAGCAGCTTGAGTTGGGGGCCGGGAACCTACGAGCAGTACTTC	CASSLSWGPGTYEQYF
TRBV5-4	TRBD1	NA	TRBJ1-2	TGTGCCAGCAGGGCGGACAGGAATAACTATGGCTACACCTTC	CASRADRNNYGYTF
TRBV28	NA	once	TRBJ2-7	TGTGCCAGCAGTTTTTATGGCTCGACAGATAGCTACGAGCAGTACTTC	CASSFYGSTDSYEQYF
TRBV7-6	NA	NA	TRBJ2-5	TGTGCCAGCAGCCGCACAGCCCTCCCCGGGGGGACCCAGTACTTC	CASSRTALPGGTQYF
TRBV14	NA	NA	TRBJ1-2	TGTGCCAGCAGCCAAGTTGAGCACAACGCTTCCCACGGGGATCCCGTTAACTATGGCTACACCTTC	CASSQVEHNASHGDPVNYGYTF
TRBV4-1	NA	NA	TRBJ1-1	TGCGCCAGCAGCCAAGTAGGGGGTTTCGGGACGAACACTGAAGCTTTCTTT	CASSQVGGFGTNTEAFF
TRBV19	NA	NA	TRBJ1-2	TGTGCCAGTAGTTCCCGTGGGGGGTTAGGCTACACCTTC	CASSSRGGLGYTF
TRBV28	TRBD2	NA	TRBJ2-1	TGTGCCAGCAGGCCAGCGATCGCTCTAGCGGCCGCCTACAATGAGCAGTTCTTC	CASRPAIALAAAYNEQFF
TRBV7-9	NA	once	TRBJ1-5	TGTGCCAGCAGTCAATCAGGTCGCAATCAGCCCCAGCATTTT	CASSQSGRNQPQHF
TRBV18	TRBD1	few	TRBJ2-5	TGTGCCAGCTCCACCCGGACAGGGGGCGAAGAGACCCAGTACTTC	CASSTRTGGEETQYF
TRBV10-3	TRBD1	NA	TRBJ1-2	TGTGCCATCAGTGAGGAGGGACAGGGATATGGCTACACCTTC	CAISEEGQGYGYTF
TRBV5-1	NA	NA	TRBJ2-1	TGCGCCAGCAGCTTAAACAGTGCACCCGAGCAGTTCTTC	CASSLNSAPEQFF
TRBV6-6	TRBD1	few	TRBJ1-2	TGTGCCAGCAGAATTTACAGACAGGGTCGATATGGCTACACCTTC	CASRIYRQGRYGYTF
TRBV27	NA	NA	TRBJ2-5	TGTGCCAGCAGTTTTTGTTGCCCGGGACTCAACCAATTCACAGAGACCCAGTACTTC	CASSFCCPGLNQFTETQYF
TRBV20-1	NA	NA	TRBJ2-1	TGCAGTGCTCTCTCCTACAATGAGCAGTTCTTC	CSALSYNEQFF
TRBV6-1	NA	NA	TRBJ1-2	TGTGCCAGTTCGGGGAGCAGCGGTAGGGGCTACACCTTC	CASSGSSGRGYTF
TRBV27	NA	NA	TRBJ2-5	TGTGCCAGCAGTTCAGGAACAGATACAGAGACCCAGTACTTC	CASSSGTDTETQYF
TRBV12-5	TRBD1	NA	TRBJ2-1	TGTGCTAGTGGTTTGGTACGTGGGACAGGTGGTGACAATGAGCAGTTCTTC	CASGLVRGTGGDNEQFF
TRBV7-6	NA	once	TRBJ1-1	TGTGCCAGCAGCTTAGCGCGGGGGGCTGAAACTGAAGCTTTCTTT	CASSLARGAETEAFF
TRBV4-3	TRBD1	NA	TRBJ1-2	TGCGCCAGCAGCCAAGATCCCCCAGGGACAGGATATGGCTACACCTTC	CASSQDPPGTGYGYTF
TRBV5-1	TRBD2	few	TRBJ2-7	TGCGCCAGCAGCTTGAGCGGGGGAGGTACCTACGAGCAGTACTTC	CASSLSGGGTYEQYF
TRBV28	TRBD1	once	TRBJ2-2	TGTGCCAGCAGTACGGGGACAGGGAACACCGGGGAGCTGTTTTTT	CASSTGTGNTGELFF
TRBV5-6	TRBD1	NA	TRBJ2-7	TGTGCCAGCAGCACCATTAACGGGACAGGTGGCACCTACGAGCAGTACTTC	CASSTINGTGGTYEQYF
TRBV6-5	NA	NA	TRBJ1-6	TGTGCCAGCAGTCCTCCACAGACAGATAATTCACCCCTCCACTTT	CASSPPQTDNSPLHF
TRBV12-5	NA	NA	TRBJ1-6	TGTGCTAGTGCTCTCAAAGGGGGCTATAATTCACCCCTCCACTTT	CASALKGGYNSPLHF
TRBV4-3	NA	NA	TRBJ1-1	TGCGCCAGCAGCCAAGATCATGGCCGGGACACTGAAGCTTTCTTT	CASSQDHGRDTEAFF
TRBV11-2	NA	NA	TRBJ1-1	TGTGCCAGCAGCTTAGCCGCTCCTTCGGGGGGGGTGAACACTGAAGCTTTCTTT	CASSLAAPSGGVNTEAFF
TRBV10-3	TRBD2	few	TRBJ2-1	TGTGCCATCAGTGAGTCGATGGAACCGCGACTAGCGGGGCACAATGAGCAGTTCTTC	CAISESMEPRLAGHNEQFF
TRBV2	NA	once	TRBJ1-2	TGTGCCAGCAGTGAAGGGGGACGGGGGTTCTATGGCTACACCTTC	CASSEGGRGFYGYTF
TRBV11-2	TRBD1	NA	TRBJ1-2	TGTGCCAGCAGGAGGGAAAGCCCCGGGACAGGGGATTATGGCTACACCTTC	CASRRESPGTGDYGYTF
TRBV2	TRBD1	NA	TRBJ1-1	TGTGCCAGCAGATCCGGGACAGGGGTTACTCGCACTGAAGCTTTCTTT	CASRSGTGVTRTEAFF
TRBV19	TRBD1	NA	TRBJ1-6	TGTGCCAGTAGTATAGATGAGACAGGGACTTCACCCCTCCACTTT	CASSIDETGTSPLHF
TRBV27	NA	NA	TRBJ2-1	TGTGCCAGCAGTTTAGCGCCCTACCGGAGCTCCCACTCCTACAATGAGCAGTTCTTC	CASSLAPYRSSHSYNEQFF
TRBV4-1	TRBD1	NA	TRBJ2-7	TGCGCCAGCAGCTACGACAGGGATGGCTACGAGCAGTACTTC	CASSYDRDGYEQYF
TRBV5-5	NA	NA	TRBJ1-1	TGTGCCAGCAGCACAGGACAGCATAGACGCACTGAAGCTTTCTTT	CASSTGQHRRTEAFF
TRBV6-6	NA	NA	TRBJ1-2	TGTGCCAGCAGTTGGCAGGGAGGGGGCTATGGCTACACCTTC	CASSWQGGGYGYTF
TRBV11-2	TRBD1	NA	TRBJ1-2	TGTGCCAGCAGCAAGATCACAGGGGAGCACTATGGCTACACCTTC	CASSKITGEHYGYTF
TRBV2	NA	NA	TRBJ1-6	TGTGCCAGCCATCCAGGATTTGCGTCACCCCTCCACTTT	CASHPGFASPLHF
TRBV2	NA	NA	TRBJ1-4	TGTGCCAGCAGTGAAGGGAAACCGGGGAATGAAAAACTGTTTTTT	CASSEGKPGNEKLFF
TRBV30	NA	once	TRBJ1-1	TGTGCCTGGAGTGTAACAGGTGGTAGAGCTTTCTTT	CAWSVTGGRAFF
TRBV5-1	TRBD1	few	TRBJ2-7	TGCGCCAGCAGTCAAGAAGACAGGGCCCTCCTCTACGAGCAGTACTTC	CASSQEDRALLYEQYF
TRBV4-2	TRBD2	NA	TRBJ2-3	TGTGCCAGCAGCCAAGATGCGTCAGAGGCTAGCGGGGGGTTCACATCTAGCACAGATACGCAGTATTTT	CASSQDASEASGGFTSSTDTQYF
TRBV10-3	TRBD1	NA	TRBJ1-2	TGTGCCATCAGCCCCCCGGGACAGGATTGTGGCTACACCTTC	CAISPPGQDCGYTF
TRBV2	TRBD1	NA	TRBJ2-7	TGTGCCAGCAGCCAGGGACAGGGGCGCTACGAGCAGTACTTC	CASSQGQGRYEQYF
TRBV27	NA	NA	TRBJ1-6	TGTGCCAGCAGGTACCGCGGGGACCATAATTCACCCCTCCACTTT	CASRYRGDHNSPLHF
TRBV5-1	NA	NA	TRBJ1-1	TGCGCCAGCAGCTTGGACGGGGAAAGCACTGAAGCTTTCTTT	CASSLDGESTEAFF
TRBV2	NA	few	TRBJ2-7	TGTGCCAGCAGTGGACGGGCGCCAAGGGGCCACGAGCAGTACTTC	CASSGRAPRGHEQYF
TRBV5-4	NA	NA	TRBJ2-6	TGTGCCAGCAGCTTGGTAGCTGGGGCCAACGTCCTGACTTTC	CASSLVAGANVLTF
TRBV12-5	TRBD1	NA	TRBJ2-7	TGTGCTAGTGGTTCTTCGCGAGAACCCGGGACAGGGGAACGCGAGCAGTACTTC	CASGSSREPGTGEREQYF
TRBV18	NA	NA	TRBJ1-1	TGTGCCAGCTCACCCACCAGGGGCATGAACACTGAAGCTTTCTTT	CASSPTRGMNTEAFF
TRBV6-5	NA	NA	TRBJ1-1	TGTGCCAGCAGTTACTCAGACAGCTTGAACACTGAAGCTTTCTTT	CASSYSDSLNTEAFF